Listed here is a single T cell receptor beta chain. Its antigen is undetermined. The table came from immunoSEQ multiplex PCR; TCRdb's copy has only in-frame clones and leaves some out. The sample has some 70,000 clones, approximately 83% seen once; the top ten hold more than 1.4%. The data originate from a study of OX40 agonist ivuxolimab in advanced cancers. Study overall: Ivuxolimab doses were 0.01, 0.1, 0.3, 1.5, 3 or 10 mg/kg every 2 weeks. A mean age of roughly 62 years, range about 20 to 79, was recorded, and approximately 85% were male. Whole-study results and caveats: Blood T cells, both CD4+ and CD8+, expanded clonally by week 6 at 0.1 to 3.0 mg/kg. Low clonal expansion, among the lowest seen, marked partial responders at 0.1-3.0 mg/kg.

The origin of this receptor is an adult with an advanced solid tumor such as melanoma, head and neck, liver or kidney cancer. The source was CD4+ or CD8+ T cells sorted from blood, collected in a trial of the OX40 agonist ivuxolimab.

This CDR3 reads CASSPTGSGYTF. DNA of the CDR3: TGTGCCAGCAGTCCGACAGGGTCCGGCTACACCTTC. V and J are TRBV2 and TRBJ1-2; the match to TRBD1 covers 7 bases. CDR1 and CDR2 (germline): SNHLY, FYNNEI. The CDR3 has 12 residues. V trimming: 5 bases; J trimming: 8 bases; junction bases outside the gene matches: 5. Combining the CDR3 with reference TRBV2 and TRBJ1-2 gives the whole variable domain EPEVTQTPSHQVTQMGQEVILRCVPISNHLYFYWYRQILGQKVEFLVSFYNNEISEKSEIFDDQFSVERPDGSNFTLKIRSTKLEDSAMYFCASSPTGSGYTFGSGTRLTVV.